The clone carrying this T cell receptor beta chain was detected ten times or more. As yet, its antigen is unknown. The CDR3 extends over 14 amino acids. Trimming took 5 bases from V and 3 from J, leaving 11 bases between them. The sample belongs to a study of identical twins. General observations from the study: Clonotypes of the beta chain that were abundant in cord blood carried fewer insertions (memory repertoires showed none). Twins' excess sharing was less marked for out-of-frame beta sequences.

Healthy Caucasians were all of the donors. Through template switching, a universal primer site was introduced, and the cDNA contained unique molecular identifiers. TCRdb independently ran MiXCR on the 5' RACE reads; one entry per CDR3 protein. Of 1.5 million to 2 million distinct CDR3 sequences detected, around a third appear once; the ten largest clones hold under 0.35%. This sequence originates from a newborn girl in good health. The sequencing sample was made of cord blood. The rearrangement links TRBV12-3 or TRBV12-4 to TRBJ2-4; TRBD2 might be the D (5 bases). This CDR3 is CASSIYRDKNIQYF. The CDR3 DNA is TGTGCCAGCAGTATCTACCGGGACAAAAACATTCAGTACTTC.